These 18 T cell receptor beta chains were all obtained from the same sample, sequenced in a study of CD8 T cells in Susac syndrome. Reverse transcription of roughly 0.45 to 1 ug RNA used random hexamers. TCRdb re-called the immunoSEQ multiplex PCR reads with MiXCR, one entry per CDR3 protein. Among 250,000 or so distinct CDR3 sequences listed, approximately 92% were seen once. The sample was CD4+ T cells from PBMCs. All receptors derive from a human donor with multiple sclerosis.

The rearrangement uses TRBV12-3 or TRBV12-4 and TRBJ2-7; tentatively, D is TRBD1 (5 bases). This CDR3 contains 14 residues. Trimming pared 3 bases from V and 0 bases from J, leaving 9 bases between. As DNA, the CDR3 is TGTGCCAGCAGTTTGACAGTGAACTCCTACGAGCAGTACTTC. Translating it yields CASSLTVNSYEQYF.

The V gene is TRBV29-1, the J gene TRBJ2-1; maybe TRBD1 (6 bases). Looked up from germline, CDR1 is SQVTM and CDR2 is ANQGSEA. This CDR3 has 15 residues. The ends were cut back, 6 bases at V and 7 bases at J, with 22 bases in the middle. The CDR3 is CSVRGAEQGGNEQFF. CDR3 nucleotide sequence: TGCAGCGTGAGGGGAGCGGAACAGGGCGGGAATGAGCAGTTCTTC.

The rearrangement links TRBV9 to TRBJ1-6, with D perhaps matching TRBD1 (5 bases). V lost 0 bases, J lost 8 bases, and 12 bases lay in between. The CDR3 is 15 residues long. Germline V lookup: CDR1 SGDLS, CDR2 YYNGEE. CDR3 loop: CASSVGMGGDSPLHF. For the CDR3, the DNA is TGTGCCAGCAGCGTAGGGATGGGGGGGGATTCACCCCTCCACTTT.

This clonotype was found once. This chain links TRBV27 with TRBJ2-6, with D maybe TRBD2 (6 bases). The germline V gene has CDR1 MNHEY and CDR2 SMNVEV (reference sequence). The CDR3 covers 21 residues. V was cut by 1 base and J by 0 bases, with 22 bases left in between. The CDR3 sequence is CASSLYVLGRGLNSGANVLTF. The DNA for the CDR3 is TGTGCCAGCAGTTTATATGTGTTGGGGCGGGGTTTAAACTCTGGGGCCAACGTCCTGACTTTC.

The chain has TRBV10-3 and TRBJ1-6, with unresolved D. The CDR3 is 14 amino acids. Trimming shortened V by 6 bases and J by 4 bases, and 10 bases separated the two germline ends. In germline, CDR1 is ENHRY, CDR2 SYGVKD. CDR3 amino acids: CAISLSDYNSPLHF. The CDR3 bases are TGTGCCATCAGCCTCAGTGATTATAATTCACCCCTCCACTTT.

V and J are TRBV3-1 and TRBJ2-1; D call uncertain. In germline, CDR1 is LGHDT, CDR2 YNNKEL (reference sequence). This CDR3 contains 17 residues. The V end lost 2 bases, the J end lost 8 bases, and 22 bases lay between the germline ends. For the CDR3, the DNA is TGTGCCAGCAGCCAATATGGCAGGTCCATCTTTTTTGATGAGCAGTTCTTC. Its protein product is CASSQYGRSIFFDEQFF.

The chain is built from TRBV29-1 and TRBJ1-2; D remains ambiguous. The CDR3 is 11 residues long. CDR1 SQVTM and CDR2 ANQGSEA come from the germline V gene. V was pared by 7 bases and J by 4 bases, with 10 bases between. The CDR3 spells CSADLGYGYTF. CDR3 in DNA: TGCAGCGCCGATCTAGGCTATGGCTACACCTTC.

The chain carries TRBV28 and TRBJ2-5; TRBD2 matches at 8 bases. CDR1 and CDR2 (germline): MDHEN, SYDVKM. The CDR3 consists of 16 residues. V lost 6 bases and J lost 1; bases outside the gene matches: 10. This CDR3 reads CASSRGRGASQETQYF. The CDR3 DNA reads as TGTGCCAGCAGCCGGGGGCGGGGGGCGTCCCAAGAGACCCAGTACTTC. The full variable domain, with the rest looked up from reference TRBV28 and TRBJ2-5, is DVKVTQSSRYLVKRTGEKVFLECVQDMDHENMFWYRQDPGLGLRLIYFSYDVKMKEKGDIPEGYSVSREKKERFSLILESASTNQTSMYLCASSRGRGASQETQYFGPGTRLLVL.

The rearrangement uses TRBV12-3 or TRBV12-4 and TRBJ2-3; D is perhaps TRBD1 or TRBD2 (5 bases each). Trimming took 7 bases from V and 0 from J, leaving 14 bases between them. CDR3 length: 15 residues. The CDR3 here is CASTLGTLSTDTQYF. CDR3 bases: TGTGCCAGCACCCTAGGGACGCTGAGCACAGATACGCAGTATTTT.

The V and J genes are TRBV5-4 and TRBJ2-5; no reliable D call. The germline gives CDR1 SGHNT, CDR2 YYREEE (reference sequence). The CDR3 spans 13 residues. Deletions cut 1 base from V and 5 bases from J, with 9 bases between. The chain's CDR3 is CASSLWITETQYF. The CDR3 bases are TGTGCCAGCAGCTTGTGGATTACGGAGACCCAGTACTTC.

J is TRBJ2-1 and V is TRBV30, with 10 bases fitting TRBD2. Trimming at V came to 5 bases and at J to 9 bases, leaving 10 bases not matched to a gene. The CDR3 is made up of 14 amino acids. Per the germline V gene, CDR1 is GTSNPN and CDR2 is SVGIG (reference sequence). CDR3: CAWAPGTSDREQFF. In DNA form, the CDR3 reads TGTGCCTGGGCCCCCGGGACTAGCGATCGTGAGCAGTTCTTC.

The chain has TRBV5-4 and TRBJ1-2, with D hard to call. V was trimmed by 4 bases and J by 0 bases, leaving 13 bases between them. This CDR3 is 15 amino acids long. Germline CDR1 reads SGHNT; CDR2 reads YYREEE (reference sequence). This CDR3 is CASSALSTANYGYTF. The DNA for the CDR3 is TGTGCCAGCAGCGCCCTGTCAACAGCTAACTATGGCTACACCTTC.

The CDR3 region has the DNA TGTGCCAGCAGCCTCTGGGGCAGGGGAGAGACCCAGTACTTC. This codes for CASSLWGRGETQYF. The chain links TRBV6-6 to TRBJ2-5, with D possibly being TRBD1 (6 bases). Looked up from germline, CDR1 is MNHNY and CDR2 is SVGAGI (reference sequence). The length of the CDR3 is 14 residues. Trimming took off 6 bases at V and 4 bases at J, with 15 bases between the two ends.

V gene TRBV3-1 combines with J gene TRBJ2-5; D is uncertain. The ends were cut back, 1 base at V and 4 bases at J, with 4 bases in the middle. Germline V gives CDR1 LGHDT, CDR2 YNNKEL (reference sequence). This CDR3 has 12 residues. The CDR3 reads CASSQVPETQYF. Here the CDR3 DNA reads TGTGCCAGCAGCCAAGTCCCAGAGACCCAGTACTTC.

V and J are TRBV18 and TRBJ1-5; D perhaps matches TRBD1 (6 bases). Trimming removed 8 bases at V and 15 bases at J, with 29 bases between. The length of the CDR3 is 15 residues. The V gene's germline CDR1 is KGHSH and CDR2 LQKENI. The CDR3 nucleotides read TGTGCCAGCACTATAGGGGGGACCCCTCGCTCTACCTGGCATTTT. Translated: CASTIGGTPRSTWHF.

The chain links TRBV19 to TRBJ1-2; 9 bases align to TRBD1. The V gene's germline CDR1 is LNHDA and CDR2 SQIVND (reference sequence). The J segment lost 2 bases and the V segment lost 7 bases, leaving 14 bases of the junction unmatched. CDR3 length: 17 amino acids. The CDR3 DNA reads TGTGCCAGTACCTCAGACAGGGGGATCTCCACAAACTATGGCTACACCTTC. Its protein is CASTSDRGISTNYGYTF.

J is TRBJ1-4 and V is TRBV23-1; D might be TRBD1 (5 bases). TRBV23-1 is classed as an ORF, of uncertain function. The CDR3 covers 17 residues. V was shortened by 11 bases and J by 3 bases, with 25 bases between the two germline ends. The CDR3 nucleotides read TGCGCCCACAACAGGCGACGCTACACGGTTCCTAATGAAAAACTGTTTTTT. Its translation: CAHNRRRYTVPNEKLFF.

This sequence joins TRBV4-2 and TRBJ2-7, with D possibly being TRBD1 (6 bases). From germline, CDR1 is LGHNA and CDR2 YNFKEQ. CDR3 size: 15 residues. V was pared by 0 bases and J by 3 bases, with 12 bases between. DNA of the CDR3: TGTGCCAGCAGCCAAGAGTCGGACAGATTCTACGAGCAGTACTTC. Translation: CASSQESDRFYEQYF.